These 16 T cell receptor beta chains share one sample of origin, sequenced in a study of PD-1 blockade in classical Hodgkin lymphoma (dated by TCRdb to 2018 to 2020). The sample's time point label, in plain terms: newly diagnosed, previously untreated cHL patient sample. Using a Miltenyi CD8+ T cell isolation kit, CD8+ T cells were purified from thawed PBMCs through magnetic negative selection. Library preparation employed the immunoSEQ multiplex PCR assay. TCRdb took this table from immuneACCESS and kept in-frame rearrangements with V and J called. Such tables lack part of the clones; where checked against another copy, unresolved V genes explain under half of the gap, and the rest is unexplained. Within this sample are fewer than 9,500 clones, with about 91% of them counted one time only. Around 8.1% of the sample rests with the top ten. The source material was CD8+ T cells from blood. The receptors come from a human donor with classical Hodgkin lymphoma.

This CDR3 is CASSLGASSYNEQFF. The CDR3 DNA follows: TGTGCCAGCAGTTTAGGCGCTAGCTCCTACAATGAGCAGTTCTTC. The V and J genes are TRBV28 and TRBJ2-1; the D is unclear. CDR3 length: 15 residues. CDR1 and CDR2 (germline): MDHEN, SYDVKM. V lost 2 bases and J 0 bases, leaving 8 bases between the germline ends.

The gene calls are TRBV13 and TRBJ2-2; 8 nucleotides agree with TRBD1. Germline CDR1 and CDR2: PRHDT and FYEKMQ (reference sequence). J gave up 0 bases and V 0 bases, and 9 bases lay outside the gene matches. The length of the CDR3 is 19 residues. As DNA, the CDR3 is TGTGCCAGCAGCTTAGGCCTACTCCAGACAGGGGCGAACACCGGGGAGCTGTTTTTT. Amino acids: CASSLGLLQTGANTGELFF.

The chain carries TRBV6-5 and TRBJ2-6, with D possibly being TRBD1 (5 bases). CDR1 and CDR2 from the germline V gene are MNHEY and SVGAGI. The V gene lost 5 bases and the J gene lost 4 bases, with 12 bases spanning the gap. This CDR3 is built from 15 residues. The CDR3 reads CASSQGVAGANVLTF. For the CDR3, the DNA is TGTGCCAGCAGTCAAGGGGTGGCCGGGGCCAACGTCCTGACTTTC.

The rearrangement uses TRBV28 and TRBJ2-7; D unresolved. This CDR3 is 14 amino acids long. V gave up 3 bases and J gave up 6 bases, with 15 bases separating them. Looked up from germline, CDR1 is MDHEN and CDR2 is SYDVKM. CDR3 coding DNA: TGTGCCAGCAGTTTGGGTAGATCGGGCTTCGAGCAGTACTTC. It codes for CASSLGRSGFEQYF. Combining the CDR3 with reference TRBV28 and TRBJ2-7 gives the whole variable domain DVKVTQSSRYLVKRTGEKVFLECVQDMDHENMFWYRQDPGLGLRLIYFSYDVKMKEKGDIPEGYSVSREKKERFSLILESASTNQTSMYLCASSLGRSGFEQYFGPGTRLTVT.

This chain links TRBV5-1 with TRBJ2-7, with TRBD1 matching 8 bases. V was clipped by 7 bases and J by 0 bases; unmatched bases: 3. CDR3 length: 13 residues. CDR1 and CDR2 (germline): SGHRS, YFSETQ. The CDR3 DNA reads TGCGCCAGCGGAACAGGGGGCTCCTACGAGCAGTACTTC. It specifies CASGTGGSYEQYF.

CDR3 nucleotides: TGTGCCAGCAGCCCGACTAGCCTTTCCTACAATGAGCAGTTCTTC. The encoded protein is CASSPTSLSYNEQFF. The V call is TRBV27, the J call TRBJ2-1; 7 nucleotides match TRBD2. The CDR3 consists of 15 residues. Germline values: CDR1 MNHEY, CDR2 SMNVEV (reference sequence). V lost 6 bases to trimming and J lost 1 base; unmatched junction nucleotides: 6.

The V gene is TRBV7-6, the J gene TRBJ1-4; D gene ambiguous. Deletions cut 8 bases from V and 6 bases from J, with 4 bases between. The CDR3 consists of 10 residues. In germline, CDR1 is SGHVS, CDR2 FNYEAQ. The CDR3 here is CASGDEKLFF. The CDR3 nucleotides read TGTGCCAGCGGCGATGAAAAACTGTTTTTT. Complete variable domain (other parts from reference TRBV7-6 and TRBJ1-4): GAGVSQSPRYKVTKRGQDVALRCDPISGHVSLYWYRQALGQGPEFLTYFNYEAQQDKSGLPNDRFSAERPEGSISTLTIQRTEQRDSAMYRCASGDEKLFFGSGTQLSVL.

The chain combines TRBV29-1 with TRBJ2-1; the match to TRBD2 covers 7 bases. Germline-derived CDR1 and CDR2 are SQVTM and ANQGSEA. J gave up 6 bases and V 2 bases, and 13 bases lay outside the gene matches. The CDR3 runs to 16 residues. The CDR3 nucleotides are TGCAGCGTTGAAAATTCTGGATTAGCGGGCGGCAATGAGCAGTTCTTC. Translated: CSVENSGLAGGNEQFF.

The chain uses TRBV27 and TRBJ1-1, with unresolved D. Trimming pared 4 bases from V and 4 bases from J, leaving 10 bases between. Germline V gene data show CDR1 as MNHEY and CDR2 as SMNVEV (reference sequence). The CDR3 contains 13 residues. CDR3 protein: CASSWMSTTEAFF. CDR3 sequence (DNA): TGTGCCAGCAGTTGGATGTCTACCACTGAAGCTTTCTTT.

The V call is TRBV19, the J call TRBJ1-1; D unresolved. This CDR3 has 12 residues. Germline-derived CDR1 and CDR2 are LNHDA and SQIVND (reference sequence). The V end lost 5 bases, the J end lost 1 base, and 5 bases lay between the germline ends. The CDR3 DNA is TGTGCCAGTAGTGACCCGAACACTGAAGCTTTCTTT. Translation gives CASSDPNTEAFF.

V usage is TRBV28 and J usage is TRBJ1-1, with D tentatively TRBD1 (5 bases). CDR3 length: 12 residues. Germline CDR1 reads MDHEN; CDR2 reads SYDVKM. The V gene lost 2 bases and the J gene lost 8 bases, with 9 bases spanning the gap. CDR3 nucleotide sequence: TGTGCCAGCAGTTTAGTTCGGGGCGAAGCTTTCTTT. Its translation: CASSLVRGEAFF.

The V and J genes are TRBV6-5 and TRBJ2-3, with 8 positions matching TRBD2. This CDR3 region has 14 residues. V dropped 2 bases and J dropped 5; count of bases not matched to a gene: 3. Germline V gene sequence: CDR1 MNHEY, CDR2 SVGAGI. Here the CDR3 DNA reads TGTGCCAGCAGTTACCCGGCGGGGGGAGATACGCAGTATTTT. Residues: CASSYPAGGDTQYF.

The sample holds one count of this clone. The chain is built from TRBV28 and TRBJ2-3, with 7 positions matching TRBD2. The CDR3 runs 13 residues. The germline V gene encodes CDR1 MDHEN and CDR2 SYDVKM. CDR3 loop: CGSQGGSTDTQYF. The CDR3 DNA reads TGTGGATCCCAGGGAGGGAGCACAGATACGCAGTATTTT.

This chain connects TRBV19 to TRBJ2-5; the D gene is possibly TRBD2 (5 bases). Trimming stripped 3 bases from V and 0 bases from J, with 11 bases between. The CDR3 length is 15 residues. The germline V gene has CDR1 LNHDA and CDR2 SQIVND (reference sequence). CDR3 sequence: CASSIGVQYQETQYF. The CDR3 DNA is TGTGCCAGTAGTATCGGGGTGCAGTACCAAGAGACCCAGTACTTC. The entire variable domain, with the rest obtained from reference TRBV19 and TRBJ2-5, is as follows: DGGITQSPKYLFRKEGQNVTLSCEQNLNHDAMYWYRQDPGQGLRLIYYSQIVNDFQKGDIAEGYSVSREKKESFPLTVTSAQKNPTAFYLCASSIGVQYQETQYFGPGTRLLVL.

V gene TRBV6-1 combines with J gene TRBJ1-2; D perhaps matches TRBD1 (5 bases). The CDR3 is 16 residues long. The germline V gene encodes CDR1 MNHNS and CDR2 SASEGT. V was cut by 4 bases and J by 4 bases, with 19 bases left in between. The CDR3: CASSGPRDETIYGYTF. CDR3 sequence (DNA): TGTGCCAGCAGTGGACCCCGGGACGAAACCATCTATGGCTACACCTTC.

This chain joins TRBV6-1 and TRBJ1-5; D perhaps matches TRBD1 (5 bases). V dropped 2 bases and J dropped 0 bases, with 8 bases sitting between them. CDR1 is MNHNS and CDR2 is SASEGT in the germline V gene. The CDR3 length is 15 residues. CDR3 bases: TGTGCCAGCAGTGAATGGACACCTAGCAATCAGCCCCAGCATTTT. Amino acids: CASSEWTPSNQPQHF.